The rows below give T cell receptor beta chains drawn from one sample of a study of vaccination effects on CD4 cells after COVID-19. These receptors have no identified antigens. Using immunoSEQ multiplex PCR, the repertoire was profiled, and TCRdb retains in-frame clones only, with some absent. The sample holds some 24,000 clones, about 70% seen once. The sample consisted of CD4+ T cells from PBMCs cultured with HCoV-NL63 spike peptides, taken before COVID-19 vaccination. These receptors were obtained from a human donor who received a COVID-19 vaccine. The CDR3 runs from the conserved cysteine through the conserved F or W. Fields, in order: J gene, D gene, V gene, clone size, CDR3 protein, CDR3 DNA. D genes are given only for firm matches. Size values are once, few and many counts, or a class for expanded clones, and some rows have none.

TRBJ2-1 | . | TRBV29-1 | . | CSVKTGWSEQFF | TGCAGCGTGAAGACAGGTTGGAGTGAGCAGTTCTTC
TRBJ1-1 | . | TRBV5-1 | few | CASSLAQGGTEAFF | TGCGCCAGCAGCTTGGCCCAGGGAGGCACTGAAGCTTTCTTT
TRBJ2-1 | TRBD1 | TRBV24-1 | . | CATSDLQGDNNEQFF | TGTGCCACCAGTGATTTGCAGGGGGATAACAATGAGCAGTTCTTC
TRBJ2-2 | . | TRBV18 | few | CASSPPQGWGSNTGELFF | TGTGCCAGCTCACCACCGCAGGGATGGGGGTCAAACACCGGGGAGCTGTTTTTT
TRBJ1-6 | . | TRBV2 | . | CASSVLQTILHF | TGTGCCAGCAGTGTTCTTCAAACAATTCTCCACTTT
TRBJ2-5 | TRBD2 | TRBV7-8 | once | CASSLGLAETQYF | TGTGCCAGCAGCTTAGGACTAGCCGAGACCCAGTACTTC
TRBJ1-1 | . | TRBV6-5 | . | CASSLTPGVAFF | TGTGCCAGCAGTTTGACGCCTGGTGTGGCTTTCTTT
TRBJ1-2 | . | TRBV5-1 | . | CASSPGSGVANYGYTF | TGCGCCAGCAGCCCTGGGTCCGGGGTAGCTAACTATGGCTACACCTTC
TRBJ2-3 | . | TRBV18 | . | CASSPPIRTDTQYF | TGTGCCAGCTCACCACCGATCCGCACAGATACGCAGTATTTT
TRBJ2-4 | TRBD1 | TRBV15 | . | CATSDGTVSSKNIQYF | TGTGCCACCAGCGACGGGACAGTCTCGTCCAAAAACATTCAGTACTTC
TRBJ2-3 | TRBD2 | TRBV5-1 | . | CASRWEGADTQYF | TGCGCCAGCAGATGGGAGGGTGCAGATACGCAGTATTTT
TRBJ1-2 | . | TRBV12-3/TRBV12-4 | few | CASSLAGPYGYTF | TGTGCCAGCAGTTTAGCGGGACCCTATGGCTACACCTTC
TRBJ2-2 | TRBD2 | TRBV27 | . | CASSSSGRDTGELFF | TGTGCCAGCAGTTCCAGCGGGAGGGACACCGGGGAGCTGTTTTTT
TRBJ2-7 | . | TRBV21-1 | . | CASSRDRDYEQYF | TGTGCCAGCAGCCGGGACAGGGATTACGAGCAGTACTTC
TRBJ2-5 | . | TRBV6-1 | medium-sized | CASSADGGLLLGQETQYF | TGTGCCAGCAGTGCAGATGGGGGCCTGCTACTGGGACAAGAGACCCAGTACTTC
TRBJ2-7 | . | TRBV20-1 | . | CSARILVEQYF | TGCAGTGCTAGAATACTCGTGGAGCAGTACTTC
TRBJ2-3 | TRBD2 | TRBV6-1 | once | CASREAGGRTDTQYF | TGTGCCAGCCGAGAAGCGGGGGGGAGGACAGATACGCAGTATTTT
TRBJ1-1 | . | TRBV5-1 | few | CASSFEGGRSGDTEAFF | TGCGCCAGCAGCTTCGAGGGAGGTCGGTCAGGGGACACTGAAGCTTTCTTT
TRBJ2-3 | TRBD1 | TRBV27 | . | CASSLTGKRDTQYF | TGTGCCAGCAGTTTGACAGGGAAGAGAGATACGCAGTATTTT
TRBJ2-7 | TRBD1 | TRBV5-1 | few | CASSPGSGQTYEQYF | TGCGCCAGCAGCCCGGGGTCGGGACAGACCTACGAGCAGTACTTC
TRBJ2-3 | . | TRBV3-1/TRBV3-2 | few | CASSQLETDTQYF | TGTGCCAGCAGCCAGCTTGAAACAGATACGCAGTATTTT
TRBJ2-2 | . | TRBV7-9 | few | CASSLPLGELFF | TGTGCCAGCAGCTTGCCGCTCGGGGAGCTGTTTTTT
TRBJ2-7 | . | TRBV5-1 | . | CASSPSGTALHEQYF | TGCGCCAGCAGCCCATCTGGGACCGCCCTCCACGAGCAGTACTTC
TRBJ2-3 | TRBD2 | TRBV19 | . | CASSRQGSSGRASRNTQYF | TGTGCCAGTAGTAGACAGGGCAGTAGCGGGAGGGCCAGTCGGAATACGCAGTATTTT
TRBJ2-1 | . | TRBV20-1 | . | CSASRGDNEQFF | TGCAGTGCTAGTAGGGGGGACAATGAGCAGTTCTTC
TRBJ2-3 | TRBD2 | TRBV2 | . | CAASGGHTQYF | TGTGCCGCCTCGGGGGGGCATACGCAGTATTTT
TRBJ1-2 | . | TRBV5-1 | . | CASSLGMMGLNGYTF | TGCGCCAGCAGCTTGGGGATGATGGGGCTAAATGGCTACACCTTC
TRBJ1-2 | TRBD1 | TRBV5-1 | . | CASSEPGQAIFSYGYTF | TGCGCCAGCAGCGAACCGGGACAGGCGATCTTCAGCTATGGCTACACCTTC
TRBJ1-4 | . | TRBV10-1 | . | CASSEFLGEDLFF | TGCGCCAGCAGTGAGTTCCTTGGCGAGGATTTGTTTTTT
TRBJ1-2 | . | TRBV29-1 | . | CSVGKGQLNYGYTF | TGCAGCGTTGGTAAAGGGCAACTTAACTATGGCTACACCTTC
TRBJ1-1 | . | TRBV24-1 | . | CATSDSRGYTEAFF | TGTGCCACCAGTGATTCTCGCGGTTACACTGAAGCTTTCTTT
TRBJ2-2 | . | TRBV18 | . | CASSLGGRGNGELFF | TGTGCCAGCTCACTCGGTGGGCGCGGCAACGGGGAGCTGTTTTTT
TRBJ1-1 | TRBD1 | TRBV3-1/TRBV3-2 | few | CASSQPPRDSSNTEAFF | TGTGCCAGCAGCCAACCGCCCAGGGACAGCTCGAACACTGAAGCTTTCTTT
TRBJ2-2 | . | TRBV12-3/TRBV12-4 | few | CASTPSGVGELFF | TGTGCCAGCACCCCTTCCGGGGTCGGGGAGCTGTTTTTT
TRBJ2-1 | TRBD2 | TRBV18 | . | CASSLSGSHDNEQFF | TGTGCCAGCTCACTTAGCGGGAGTCACGACAATGAGCAGTTCTTC
TRBJ1-2 | . | TRBV12-3/TRBV12-4 | . | CASRGLGYTF | TGTGCCAGCAGAGGCTTAGGCTACACCTTC
TRBJ1-4 | TRBD1 | TRBV25-1 | once | CASSEYGQGNEKLFF | TGTGCCAGCAGTGAATACGGACAGGGTAATGAAAAACTGTTTTTT
TRBJ2-1 | TRBD2 | TRBV9 | few | CASSVGSAGAYNEQFF | TGTGCCAGCAGCGTAGGATCGGCGGGAGCATACAATGAGCAGTTCTTC
TRBJ1-4 | TRBD1 | TRBV9 | . | CASSPRTGQNEKLFF | TGTGCCAGCAGCCCCCGGACAGGTCAAAATGAAAAACTGTTTTTT
TRBJ2-7 | TRBD2 | TRBV5-5 | . | CASSPLWRGSHEQYF | TGTGCCAGCAGCCCACTGTGGCGCGGGAGCCACGAGCAGTACTTC
TRBJ2-2 | . | TRBV6-5 | . | CASSYVSGGTGELFF | TGTGCCAGCAGTTACGTTTCAGGAGGGACCGGGGAGCTGTTTTTT
TRBJ2-1 | . | TRBV5-1 | . | CASSLTGDSYNEQFF | TGCGCCAGCAGCTTGACGGGGGACTCCTACAATGAGCAGTTCTTC
TRBJ2-7 | TRBD2 | TRBV6-6 | . | CASSIGLAGTYEQYF | TGTGCCAGCAGTATCGGACTAGCGGGAACCTACGAGCAGTACTTC
TRBJ2-1 | . | TRBV5-1 | . | CASTMTRVGNEQFF | TGCGCCAGCACCATGACAAGAGTCGGGAATGAGCAGTTCTTC
TRBJ1-2 | TRBD1 | TRBV30 | . | CAWSLGQGNYGYTF | TGTGCCTGGAGCCTGGGACAGGGAAACTATGGCTACACCTTC
TRBJ2-5 | . | TRBV5-1 | once | CASSRGHHQETQYF | TGCGCCAGCAGCCGGGGACACCACCAAGAGACCCAGTACTTC
TRBJ1-2 | . | TRBV5-1 | . | CASSLVAGAGDGYTF | TGCGCCAGCAGCTTGGTAGCGGGGGCAGGGGATGGCTACACCTTC
TRBJ2-1 | TRBD2 | TRBV11-2 | . | CASSLVGLAGSYNEQFF | TGTGCCAGCAGCTTAGTAGGCCTAGCGGGCTCCTACAATGAGCAGTTCTTC
TRBJ2-1 | TRBD2 | TRBV6-6 | . | CASSHPRGSSSGGAIDNEQFF | TGTGCCAGCAGTCACCCCCGGGGGTCGTCTAGCGGGGGGGCCATCGACAATGAGCAGTTCTTC
TRBJ1-4 | TRBD1 | TRBV30 | medium-sized | CAFSGGPNEKLFF | TGTGCCTTTTCAGGGGGGCCTAATGAAAAACTGTTTTTT
TRBJ1-1 | . | TRBV6-6 | . | CASTRDSFSMNTEAFF | TGTGCCAGTACCCGGGACTCGTTCTCCATGAACACTGAAGCTTTCTTT